The entry below describes one T cell receptor beta chain. This entry comes from a study of T cell changes during pregnancy in multiple sclerosis. Sequenced by immunoSEQ multiplex PCR; TCRdb stores in-frame clones only, minus some. The repertoire holds approximately 85,000 clones, 94% seen once, with 2% to 2.5% in the top ten. V lost 1 base to trimming and J lost 4 bases, with 9 bases between them. The germline CDR1 and CDR2 sequences are SGHNT and YYREEE (reference sequence). This CDR3 contains 14 residues. The clonotype comes from a female donor with multiple sclerosis, enrolled in a pregnancy study. This chain uses TRBV5-4 with TRBJ1-5; perhaps TRBD1 as D (5 bases). The sample consisted of peripheral blood, taken in the third trimester of pregnancy. CDR3 amino acids: CASSLPGGNQPQHF. In nucleotides, the CDR3 is TGTGCCAGCAGCTTGCCCGGGGGGAATCAGCCCCAGCATTTT.